The 5 T cell receptor beta chains below come from one sample, sequenced in a study of blood T cell repertoires in COVID-19. The data were produced by immunoSEQ multiplex PCR, yet TCRdb's version contains in-frame clones alone and is incomplete. The data show 150,000 to 200,000 clones, with more than 80% seen just once and around 8% held by the top ten. The sample taken for sequencing was peripheral blood. The receptor source for this set is a woman aged 60 to 75 with acute or convalescent COVID-19.

This clone occurred once. The chain couples TRBV9 to TRBJ1-6; D remains unclear. Germline lookup yields CDR1 SGDLS and CDR2 YYNGEE. V lost 0 bases and J 7 bases, leaving 8 bases between the germline ends. CDR3 length equals 14 residues. The CDR3 loop is CASSVGQMNSPLHF. As DNA, the CDR3 is TGTGCCAGCAGCGTAGGGCAGATGAATTCACCCCTCCACTTT.

The genes are TRBV30 and TRBJ1-6; 9 bases line up with TRBD1. CDR1 is GTSNPN, CDR2 SVGIG, per germline (reference sequence). V shed 0 bases, J shed 10 bases, and the junction held 7 bases outside the gene matches. The CDR3 is made up of 15 amino acids. Here the CDR3 reads CAWSVQGTGNSPLHF. DNA for the CDR3: TGTGCCTGGAGTGTACAGGGGACAGGGAACTCACCCCTCCACTTT.

This clone showed up just a few times. The chain employs TRBV12-3 or TRBV12-4 and TRBJ1-1, with TRBD1 matching over 7 bases. Unmatched junction bases numbered 3, after V lost 3 bases and J lost 8 bases. There are 12 residues in the CDR3. The CDR3 DNA is TGTGCCAGCAGTTTGACCAGGGGGGAAGCTTTCTTT. It codes for CASSLTRGEAFF.

The chain links TRBV29-1 to TRBJ1-1; D call uncertain. With 7 bases removed from V and 1 base from J, the gap between germline ends came to 7 bases. This CDR3 spans 11 amino acids. The germline gives CDR1 SQVTM, CDR2 ANQGSEA. CDR3 amino acids: CSGRENTEAFF. Written as DNA, the CDR3 is TGCAGCGGTCGGGAGAACACTGAAGCTTTCTTT. The whole variable domain, filled in from reference TRBV29-1 and TRBJ1-1, reads SAVISQKPSRDICQRGTSLTIQCQVDSQVTMMFWYRQQPGQSLTLIATANQGSEATYESGFVIDKFPISRPNLTFSTLTVSNMSPEDSSIYLCSGRENTEAFFGQGTRLTVV.

The V and J genes are TRBV19 and TRBJ1-5, with D perhaps TRBD1 (6 bases). The CDR3 spans 16 residues. Trimming removed 7 bases from V and 6 bases from J, with 22 bases in between. Germline V gene lookup returns CDR1 LNHDA and CDR2 SQIVND (reference sequence). CDR3 sequence reads: CASIPGGGQLSQPQHF. The CDR3 coding sequence is TGTGCCAGTATACCCGGGGGGGGGCAGTTAAGTCAGCCCCAGCATTTT.